A single T cell receptor (beta chain) is shown here with its context. This specimen belongs to a study of low-dose radiotherapy and immunotherapy resistance in tumors. The ends were cut back, 3 bases at V and 10 bases at J, with 18 bases in the middle. This CDR3 region has 14 residues. The germline CDR1 and CDR2 sequences are MDHEN and SYDVKM. With TRAV- and TRBV-specific primers, first-strand cDNA was made, covering the alpha and beta chains. Amplification of TCRs used a constant-region primer and V-primer adapter for approximately 18 PCR cycles. TCRdb re-called the reads with MiXCR, one entry per CDR3 protein. This sample has more than 9,000 distinct CDR3 sequences, with approximately 77% found just once.

The genes are TRBV28 and TRBJ1-1; the D gene is possibly TRBD1 (5 bases). The TCR was taken from a human donor with advanced metastatic prostate, ovarian, gallbladder or colorectal cancer (not recorded which). This table probably holds off-target reads from a library built for another chain. The CDR3 sequence: CASSLGLRTWRAFF. In DNA form, the CDR3 reads TGTGCCAGCAGTTTGGGACTGAGGACGTGGAGAGCTTTCTTT.